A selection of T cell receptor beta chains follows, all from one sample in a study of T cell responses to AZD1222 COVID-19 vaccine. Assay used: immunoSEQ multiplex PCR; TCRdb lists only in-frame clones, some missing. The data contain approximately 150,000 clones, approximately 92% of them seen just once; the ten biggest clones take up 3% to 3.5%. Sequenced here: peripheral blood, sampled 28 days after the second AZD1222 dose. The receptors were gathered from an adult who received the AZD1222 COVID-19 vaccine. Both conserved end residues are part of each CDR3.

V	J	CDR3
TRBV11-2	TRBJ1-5	CASSLTSLSNQPQHF
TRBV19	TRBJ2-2	CASRLDRGVSGELFF
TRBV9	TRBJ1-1	CASSVEGAGTTEAFF
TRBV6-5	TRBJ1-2	CASSLGTPTNYGYTF
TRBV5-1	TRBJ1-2	CASRASQGLGGYTF
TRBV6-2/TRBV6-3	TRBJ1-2	CASSYSDRVHGYTF
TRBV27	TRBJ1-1	CASSFIGRDTEAFF
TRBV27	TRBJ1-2	CASSAHSTGWEGYTF
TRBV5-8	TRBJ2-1	CASSLRAYNEQFF
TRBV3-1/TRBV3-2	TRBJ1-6	CASSQETGGNSPLHF
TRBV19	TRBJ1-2	CASTTGGQHNYGYTF
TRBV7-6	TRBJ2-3	CASSRSGRASDTQYF
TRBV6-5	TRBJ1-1	CASRGTNTEAFF
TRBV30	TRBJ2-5	CAWSVLGTQYF
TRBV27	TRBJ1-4	CASSRVGSGGNEKLFF
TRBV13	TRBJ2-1	CASSFRLVSTYNEQFF
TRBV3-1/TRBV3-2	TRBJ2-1	CASSQSAGTYNEQFF
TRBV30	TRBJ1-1	CAWKGDVDTEAFF
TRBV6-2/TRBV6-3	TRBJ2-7	CASSLGLAGSYEQYF
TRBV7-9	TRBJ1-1	CASSLSWAPNTEAFF
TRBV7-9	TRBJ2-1	CASSLPAGTGGNEQFF
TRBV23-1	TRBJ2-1	CARPPTGLAGMDEQFF
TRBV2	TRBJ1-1	CASRPGGENTEAFF
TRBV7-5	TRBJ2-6	CVRRTIAGGPASGANVLTF
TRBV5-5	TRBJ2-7	CASSLEATGYEQYF
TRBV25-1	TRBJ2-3	CASSNRDRGLTDTQYF
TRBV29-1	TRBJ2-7	CSVDLTGGSYEQYF
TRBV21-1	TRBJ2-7	CASSATWTGGRYLRYEQYF
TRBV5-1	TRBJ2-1	CASSLAMGSTNEQFF
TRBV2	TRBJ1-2	CASTRLNYGYTF
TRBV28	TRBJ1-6	CASSSTGYDNSPLHF
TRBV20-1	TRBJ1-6	CSASQGNSPLHF
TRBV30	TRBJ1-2	CAWNSRGRDYGYTF
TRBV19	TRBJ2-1	CASSISPSHNEQFF
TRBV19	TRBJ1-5	CASRDLQGMYQPQHF
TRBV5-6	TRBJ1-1	CASSIHRGRNLNTEAFF
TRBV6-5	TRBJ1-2	CASRYDRDYGYTF
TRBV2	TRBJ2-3	CASSERLAYTDTQYF
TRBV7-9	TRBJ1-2	CASSLGGDYTF
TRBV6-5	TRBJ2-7	CASSTSYEQYF
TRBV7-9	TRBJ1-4	CASSLRQENEKLFF
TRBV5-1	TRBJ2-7	CASSPSGTEKYEQYF
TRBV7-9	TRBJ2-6	CAASGTGPSGANVLTF
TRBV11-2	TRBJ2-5	CASSPNRGTQYF
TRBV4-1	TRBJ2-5	CASSQIYGETQYF
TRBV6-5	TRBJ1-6	CASSYPQNNSPLHF
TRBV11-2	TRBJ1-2	CASSLGRTGYGYTF
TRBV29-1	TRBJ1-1	CSVEDRVGAFF
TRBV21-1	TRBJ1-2	CASSISDRESGYTF
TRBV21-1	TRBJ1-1	CASSNPEKRGSRTEAFF
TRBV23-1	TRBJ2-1	CASSQSDRLAWGYNEQFF
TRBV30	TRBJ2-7	CAWTRGVGALHFYEQYF
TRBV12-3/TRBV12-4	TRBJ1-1	CASSLQLNTEAFF
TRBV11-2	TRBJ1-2	CASTPDRVYGYTF
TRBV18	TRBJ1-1	CASSPTGINMNTEAFF